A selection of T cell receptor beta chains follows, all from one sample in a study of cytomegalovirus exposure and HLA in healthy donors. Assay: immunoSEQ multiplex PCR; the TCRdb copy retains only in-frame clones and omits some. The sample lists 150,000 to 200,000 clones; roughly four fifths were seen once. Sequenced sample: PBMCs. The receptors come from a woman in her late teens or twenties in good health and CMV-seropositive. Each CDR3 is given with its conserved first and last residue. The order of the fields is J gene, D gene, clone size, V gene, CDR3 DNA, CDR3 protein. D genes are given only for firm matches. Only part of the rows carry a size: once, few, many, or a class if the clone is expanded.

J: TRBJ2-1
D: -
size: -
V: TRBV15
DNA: TGTGCCACCAGCAGAGCCAGCTCCTACAATGAGCAGTTCTTC
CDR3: CATSRASSYNEQFF

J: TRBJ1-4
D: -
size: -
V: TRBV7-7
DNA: TGTGCCAGCAGCTCAAGACATAATGAAAAACTGTTTTTT
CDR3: CASSSRHNEKLFF

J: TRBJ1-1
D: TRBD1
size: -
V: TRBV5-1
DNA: TGCGCCAGCAGCCAAAAACAGGGGGCTGTGGATCGTACTGAAGCTTTCTTT
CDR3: CASSQKQGAVDRTEAFF

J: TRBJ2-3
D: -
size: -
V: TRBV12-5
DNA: TGTGCTAGTGGTGAACAACCCCTACTAGGCCTTGGGGCAGATACGCAGTATTTT
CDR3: CASGEQPLLGLGADTQYF

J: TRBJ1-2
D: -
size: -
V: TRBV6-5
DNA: TGTGCCAGCAAGCAAACGACAGCCAACTATGGCTACACCTTC
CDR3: CASKQTTANYGYTF

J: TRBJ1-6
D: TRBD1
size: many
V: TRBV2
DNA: TGTGCCAGCAGTGGGACAGGGTTGGATTCACCCCTCCACTTT
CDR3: CASSGTGLDSPLHF

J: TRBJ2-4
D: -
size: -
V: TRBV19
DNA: TGTGCCAGTAGTGGACTAGCCAAAAACATTCAGTACTTC
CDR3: CASSGLAKNIQYF

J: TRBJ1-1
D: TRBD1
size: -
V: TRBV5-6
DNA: TGTGCCAGCAGCTTATTACGACAGGGTAGCACTGAAGCTTTCTTT
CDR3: CASSLLRQGSTEAFF

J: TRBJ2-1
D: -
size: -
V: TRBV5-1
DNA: TGCGCCAGCAGTTCAGGGAGGTCCTACAATGAGCAGTTCTTC
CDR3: CASSSGRSYNEQFF

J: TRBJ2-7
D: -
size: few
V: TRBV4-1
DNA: TGCGCCAGCAGCCAAGAGGAGGGTAGCCCCTACGAGCAGTACTTC
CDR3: CASSQEEGSPYEQYF